A selection of T cell receptor beta chains follows, all from one sample in a study of Tregs in tolerant kidney transplant recipients. Only in-frame clones appear in the TCRdb table, and some are missing; sequencing was by immunoSEQ multiplex PCR. The sample contains 90,000 to 130,000 clones, 85% to 90% of which appear only once. Sequencing used CD4+ T cells from blood, obtained before the transplant. All receptors come from a human donor who received a combined kidney and bone marrow transplant. CDR3s include the opening cysteine and the closing phenylalanine or tryptophan. A D gene is named only where the DNA matches it firmly. The size field is filled for only some rows; it gives once, few, many or a size class.

DNA,CDR3,D,J,V,size
TGTGCCAGTAGTACACAGGGTCTGGGGGAGCAGTACTTC,CASSTQGLGEQYF,NA,TRBJ2-7,TRBV19,NA
TGCGCCAGCAGCTTGTTCCAGCGGGGGTCCCGGGATACGCAGTATTTT,CASSLFQRGSRDTQYF,TRBD2,TRBJ2-3,TRBV5-1,NA
TGTGCCAGCAGCTTAGGATATTTTACGACAGGGAATACTAGCACAGATACGCAGTATTTT,CASSLGYFTTGNTSTDTQYF,TRBD1,TRBJ2-3,TRBV7-8,once
TGTGCCACCAGCAGGGTAGCGGCCACCTTCACAGATACGCAGTATTTT,CATSRVAATFTDTQYF,NA,TRBJ2-3,TRBV15,NA
TGTGCCAGCGCAACTTCCGGGACTAACTTCAATGAGCAGTTCTTC,CASATSGTNFNEQFF,TRBD2,TRBJ2-1,TRBV7-9,NA
TGTGCCAGTAATGTTGGGACAGGGGGGTTTGAAGCTTTCTTT,CASNVGTGGFEAFF,TRBD1,TRBJ1-1,TRBV19,NA
TGTGCCAGCAGCTTAAGGGTAGCGGGAGTATTAGCAGATACGCAGTATTTT,CASSLRVAGVLADTQYF,TRBD2,TRBJ2-3,TRBV7-8,NA
TGTGCCAGCTCACTTAGGGACTTCCCCTACGAGCAGTACTTC,CASSLRDFPYEQYF,NA,TRBJ2-7,TRBV18,NA
TGTGCCAGCAGTGGCAGGGTTAATCAGCCCCAGCATTTT,CASSGRVNQPQHF,NA,TRBJ1-5,TRBV2,NA
TGCGCCAGCAGCCCGGGACAGGGAGCCTACGAGCAGTACTTC,CASSPGQGAYEQYF,TRBD1,TRBJ2-7,TRBV5-1,NA
TGCGCCAGCAGCTTGGCCGCGGCAGCCCGAAACCCTCAAGAGACCCAGTACTTC,CASSLAAAARNPQETQYF,NA,TRBJ2-5,TRBV5-1,NA
TGCGCCAGCAGCTCCCTGGTGGGGCCCAATGAGCAGTTCTTC,CASSSLVGPNEQFF,NA,TRBJ2-1,TRBV5-1,NA
TGTGCCAGCAGTGAAGCGCGGGGCGGGAGGGCGGCCTACGAGCAGTACTTC,CASSEARGGRAAYEQYF,TRBD2,TRBJ2-7,TRBV6-1,NA
TGTGCCAGCAGTTTATGGGTCGGGAGGGAGCCCCAGCATTTT,CASSLWVGREPQHF,NA,TRBJ1-5,TRBV28,NA
TGTGCCAGCAGCTTTATCCCGGGAGCATTGGGAGAGACCCAGTACTTC,CASSFIPGALGETQYF,NA,TRBJ2-5,TRBV5-5,NA
TGTGCCAGCAGTTACCCCCGGACAGGGGAGGGCTCAAAACTGTTTTTT,CASSYPRTGEGSKLFF,TRBD1,TRBJ1-4,TRBV6-6,NA
TGCGCCAGCAGGGGGGGGAATACGCAGTATTTT,CASRGGNTQYF,TRBD2,TRBJ2-3,TRBV5-1,NA
TGTGCCACCCGACAGGGGACCTCCTCTGGGGCCAACGTCCTGACTTTC,CATRQGTSSGANVLTF,TRBD1,TRBJ2-6,TRBV19,few
TGTGCCAGTAGCGGCGGAAACACAGATACGCAGTATTTT,CASSGGNTDTQYF,NA,TRBJ2-3,TRBV19,NA
TGTGCCAGCAGCCTAGGACAGGGGGAGTCGTACGAGCAGTACTTC,CASSLGQGESYEQYF,TRBD1,TRBJ2-7,TRBV7-2,few
TGTGCCAGCAGCTCAACGGGACAGGGAGCCTATGGCTACACCTTC,CASSSTGQGAYGYTF,TRBD1,TRBJ1-2,TRBV7-2,NA
TGTGCCAGCAGCGCCAGGGCTCCTCTCATCTATGGCTACACCTTC,CASSARAPLIYGYTF,NA,TRBJ1-2,TRBV28,NA
TGTGCCAGCAGTTACCCGGGACAGGGAAGCGATACGCAGTATTTT,CASSYPGQGSDTQYF,TRBD1,TRBJ2-3,TRBV6-6,NA
TGTGCCAGCAACTCCGGGGACAGGGGTGGCACTGAAGCTTTCTTT,CASNSGDRGGTEAFF,TRBD1,TRBJ1-1,TRBV5-4,NA
TGCGCCAGCAGCTTAGGACTAGCGGGGATTGAGCAGTTCTTC,CASSLGLAGIEQFF,TRBD2,TRBJ2-1,TRBV5-1,NA
TGCGCCAGCTACCCGGGGGGCCCCTACAATGAGCAGTTCTTC,CASYPGGPYNEQFF,NA,TRBJ2-1,TRBV5-1,NA